Sequencing of this T cell receptor (beta chain) was carried out in a study of beta chain features in type 1 diabetes. General observations from the study: More deletions and fewer insertions at VDJ junctions were seen in type 1 diabetes patients. In every one of the four CD4+ subsets, TCRB CDR3s were moderately but significantly shorter in Type 1 diabetes patients.

Sequencing targeted expressed TCRB transcripts, as all isolated RNA had been reverse transcribed. Here immunoSEQ multiplex PCR was the method, and the copy in TCRdb shows in-frame clones only, minus some. The sample lists about 370,000 clones, 8.5% to 10% occurring once. This CDR3 contains 16 residues. CDR1 is MNHEY, CDR2 SMNVEV, per germline (reference sequence). V lost 3 bases to trimming and J lost 3 bases, with 18 bases between them. On this clone itself: The antigen is undetermined.

Sequenced sample: central memory CD4+ T cells from blood. This sequence was found in a man aged 25 to 45 with type 1 diabetes. This chain links TRBV27 with TRBJ2-7, with D unresolved. Here the CDR3 reads CASSFTYDPSDYEQYF. The DNA of the CDR3 is TGTGCCAGCAGTTTCACCTATGACCCCTCGGACTACGAGCAGTACTTC.